This TCR beta chain was sequenced for a study of T cells in Graves' hyperthyroidism and ophthalmopathy. On the basis of clinical symptoms, serum thyroxine and TRAb, thyroid ultrasound and orbital computed tomography, diagnoses were made. Regions amplified from RNA transcripts were the TCR beta CDR3 regions. First-round RT-PCR of the TCR CDR3 relied on the HTBI primer set. TCRdb processed the multiplex PCR reads anew with MiXCR; each CDR3 protein has one entry. The repertoire holds 500,000 to 600,000 distinct CDR3 sequences, approximately 49% seen once, with 44% in the top ten. The CDR3 totals 15 residues. Germline CDR1 reads PRHDT; CDR2 reads FYEKMQ (reference sequence). This clonotype occurred many times. At one of its ends the junction is not consistent with the germline gene, which may arise from a read error.

This sequence originates from an adult woman with Graves' disease, either hyperthyroidism or ophthalmopathy (not recorded which). Sequenced input: peripheral blood or thyroid tissue (not recorded which). The chain uses TRBV13 and TRBJ2-2; TRBD1 aligns across 8 bases. The CDR3 sequence is CASSLGDRYTGELFF. The DNA of the CDR3 is TGTGCCAGCAGCCTAGGGGACAGGTACACCGGGGAGCTGTTTTTT.